These 29 T cell receptor beta chains share one sample of origin, sequenced in a study of blood T cells in healthy people across ages. Then a second PCR, running roughly 7 to 12 cycles, was carried out with a sample-barcoded 5' primer and a J-beta primer mix. TCRdb reanalysed the 5' RACE reads using MiXCR and keeps one entry per CDR3 protein. The sample has approximately 940,000 distinct CDR3 sequences; around 48% are singletons. Sequences were obtained from blood. These receptors came from a man aged 25-45 years in good health.

Points on this clonotype: One end of the junction does not line up with germline, which may come from a read error. The genes are TRBV28 and TRBJ2-5; weak D call: TRBD1 (6 bases). The CDR3 is 15 amino acids. Looked up from germline, CDR1 is MDHEN and CDR2 is SYDVKM. The CDR3 DNA is TGTGCCAGCAGTTCGCCGACAGGAGCACAAGAGACCAAGTACTTC. Translated, it gives CASSSPTGAQETKYF.

The V call is TRBV3-1, the J call TRBJ2-3, with 12 bases identical to TRBD2. Losses at the gene ends were 3 bases for V and 7 bases for J; bases not matched to a gene: 5. CDR1 LGHDT and CDR2 YNNKEL come from the germline V gene (reference sequence). This CDR3 region has 15 residues. CDR3: CASSHTSGGSNTQYF. In nucleotides, the CDR3 is TGTGCCAGCAGCCATACTAGCGGGGGGTCTAATACGCAGTATTTT.

The chain employs TRBV30 and TRBJ2-3; D is possibly TRBD1 (6 bases). V was shortened by 3 bases and J by 5 bases, with 9 bases between the two germline ends. There are 12 residues in the CDR3. Per germline, CDR1 GTSNPN and CDR2 SVGIG (reference sequence). CDR3 in amino acids: CAWSPQGDTQYF. CDR3 DNA sequence: TGTGCCTGGAGCCCACAGGGAGATACGCAGTATTTT.

The chain has TRBV5-1 and TRBJ1-1; no definite D call. The CDR3 spans 15 residues. V dropped 1 base and J dropped 0 bases, with 10 bases sitting between them. CDR1 SGHRS and CDR2 YFSETQ come from the germline V gene. The CDR3 here is CASSLYSGMNTEAFF. The CDR3 nucleotides read TGCGCCAGCAGCTTGTATTCGGGCATGAACACTGAAGCTTTCTTT. Together with reference TRBV5-1 and TRBJ1-1, the CDR3 gives the full variable domain: KAGVTQTPRYLIKTRGQQVTLSCSPISGHRSVSWYQQTPGQGLQFLFEYFSETQRNKGNFPGRFSGRQFSNSRSEMNVSTLELGDSALYLCASSLYSGMNTEAFFGQGTRLTVV.

This sequence joins TRBV4-1 and TRBJ2-3; a weak D match, TRBD1 (6 bases). This CDR3 has 18 residues. Germline-derived CDR1 and CDR2 are MGHRA and YSYEKL. V shed 1 base and J shed 6 bases, with 23 bases lying between them. The DNA of the CDR3 is TGCGCCAGCAGCCAAGTATTTACTCGGGGCAGGGGCAGGGATACGCAGTATTTT. Translating gives CASSQVFTRGRGRDTQYF.

This clonotype appeared a few times. This chain joins TRBV15 and TRBJ2-7, with 7 bases identical to TRBD1. This CDR3 is built from 13 residues. Germline loops: CDR1 LNHNV, CDR2 YYDKDF (reference sequence). V lost 5 bases, J lost 3 bases, and 4 bases stayed unmatched. In nucleotides, the CDR3 is TGTGCCACCAGCTCTTGGGACAGCTACGAGCAGTACTTC. Protein sequence: CATSSWDSYEQYF.

The V and J genes are TRBV11-3 and TRBJ2-1, with D tentatively TRBD1 (5 bases). This CDR3 has 16 residues. The V gene's germline CDR1 is SGHNT and CDR2 YENEEA. The V gene lost 3 bases and the J gene lost 0 bases, with 12 bases spanning the gap. In DNA form, the CDR3 reads TGTGCCAGCAGCTTCAGGGTTCCCTCCTCCTACAATGAGCAGTTCTTC. It is translated as CASSFRVPSSYNEQFF. Supplemented by reference TRBV11-3 and TRBJ2-1, the full variable domain reads EAGVVQSPRYKIIEKKQPVAFWCNPISGHNTLYWYLQNLGQGPELLIRYENEEAVDDSQLPKDRFSAERLKGVDSTLKIQPAELGDSAVYLCASSFRVPSSYNEQFFGPGTRLTVL.

This clonotype was counted only a few times. The V call is TRBV11-3, the J call TRBJ2-3; D remains ambiguous. Germline V gene data show CDR1 as SGHNT and CDR2 as YENEEA. V lost 0 bases to trimming and J lost 6 bases, with 1 base between them. This CDR3 region has 11 residues. DNA for the CDR3: TGTGCCAGCAGCTTAGACGATACGCAGTATTTT. Translated: CASSLDDTQYF.

The chain joins TRBV10-3 to TRBJ2-5, with D perhaps matching TRBD1 (7 bases). Germline V gene sequence: CDR1 ENHRY, CDR2 SYGVKD. The CDR3 length is 13 residues. V lost 6 bases to trimming and J lost 2 bases, with 10 bases between them. CDR3 protein: CAIRQGGQETQYF. The DNA for the CDR3 is TGTGCCATCAGGCAGGGGGGACAAGAGACCCAGTACTTC.

The rearrangement links TRBV5-1 to TRBJ2-3, with no clear D. The CDR3 spans 14 residues. CDR1 SGHRS and CDR2 YFSETQ come from the germline V gene. The V end was cut by 4 bases, the J end by 4 bases, with 13 bases between. The CDR3 region has the DNA TGCGCCAGCAGCGAGGTGGACGGCGCAGATACGCAGTATTTT. Its protein product is CASSEVDGADTQYF.

This clonotype showed up just a few times. The chain has TRBV29-1 and TRBJ2-6; TRBD1 aligns across 7 bases. The V and J ends lost 3 bases and 1 base, in that order; junction bases with no gene match: 3. The CDR3 runs to 15 residues. Germline V CDR1 and CDR2: SQVTM, ANQGSEA. In nucleotides, the CDR3 is TGCAGCGTTGAGGACAGGCTTTCTGGGGCCAACGTCCTGACTTTC. This codes for CSVEDRLSGANVLTF.

The CDR3 sequence is CAIQAAGDPDTQYF. CDR3 in DNA: TGTGCCATCCAAGCAGCGGGGGATCCAGATACGCAGTATTTT. The rearrangement uses TRBV10-3 and TRBJ2-3; 8 positions agree with TRBD2. Germline V lookup: CDR1 ENHRY, CDR2 SYGVKD. The CDR3 consists of 14 residues. J lost 4 bases, V lost 8 bases, and 8 bases had no gene match.

The V and J genes are TRBV29-1 and TRBJ2-1; 7 nucleotides align to TRBD2. Germline V gene lookup returns CDR1 SQVTM and CDR2 ANQGSEA. The CDR3 loop spans 13 amino acids. The V segment lost 4 bases and the J segment 7 bases; nucleotides outside the gene matches: 7. In DNA, the CDR3 is TGCAGCGTTGGAAGCTGGGGGGGGAATGAGCAGTTCTTC. The encoded protein is CSVGSWGGNEQFF.

The rearrangement uses TRBV5-1 and TRBJ1-2; 9 bases line up with TRBD1. V shed 4 bases and J 9 bases; nucleotides not matched to a gene: 4. The CDR3 has 12 residues. Germline-derived CDR1 and CDR2 are SGHRS and YFSETQ. The CDR3 protein is CASSGQGRSYTF. CDR3 DNA sequence: TGCGCCAGCAGCGGACAGGGGCGGAGCTACACCTTC. Filled out from reference TRBV5-1 and TRBJ1-2, the complete variable domain reads KAGVTQTPRYLIKTRGQQVTLSCSPISGHRSVSWYQQTPGQGLQFLFEYFSETQRNKGNFPGRFSGRQFSNSRSEMNVSTLELGDSALYLCASSGQGRSYTFGSGTRLTVV.

This sequence joins TRBV6-4 and TRBJ2-2; TRBD2 aligns across 10 bases. CDR1 is MRHNA, CDR2 SNTAGT, per germline. Trimming removed 2 bases from V and 5 bases from J; junction bases left unmatched: 5. The CDR3 has 16 residues. The CDR3 nucleotides read TGTGCCAGCAGTGACGGCACTAGCGGGGAGACCGGGGAGCTGTTTTTT. Encoded protein: CASSDGTSGETGELFF.

This chain uses TRBV6-5 with TRBJ1-6; tentative D call: TRBD1 (6 bases). The V end was cut by 6 bases, the J end by 4 bases, with 10 bases between. The CDR3 runs 14 residues. Per germline, CDR1 MNHEY and CDR2 SVGAGI. In nucleotides, the CDR3 is TGTGCCAGCAGCTCTACAGGGTATAATTCACCCCTCCACTTT. Translation: CASSSTGYNSPLHF.

About this clonotype: One end of the junction fails to match germline, which may point to a read error. The rearrangement joins TRBV11-1 to TRBJ1-2; D is unclear. CDR1 is SGHAT and CDR2 is FQDESV in the germline V gene (reference sequence). The CDR3 has 12 residues. The CDR3 protein is CTSSFENYGYTF. The CDR3, as DNA: TGTACCAGCAGCTTTGAAAACTATGGCTACACCTTC.

The chain is built from TRBV30 and TRBJ2-2, with 8 bases that match TRBD1. J gave up 3 bases and V 3 bases, and 6 bases lay outside the gene matches. The CDR3 loop spans 15 amino acids. CDR1 is GTSNPN, CDR2 SVGIG, per germline (reference sequence). The chain's CDR3 is CAWSVLDRDTGELFF. The CDR3 bases are TGTGCCTGGAGCGTACTGGACAGGGACACCGGGGAGCTGTTTTTT.

The chain joins TRBV7-8 to TRBJ2-3, with 15 bases fitting TRBD2. J was trimmed by 3 bases and V by 6 bases; bases with no gene match: 10. This CDR3 is built from 18 residues. Germline values: CDR1 SGHVS, CDR2 FQNEAQ. The CDR3 loop is CASSPLGLAGGLTDTQYF. The CDR3 DNA follows: TGTGCCAGCAGTCCGCTCGGACTAGCGGGGGGGCTAACAGATACGCAGTATTTT.

The rearrangement joins TRBV7-3 to TRBJ1-2; D not certain. Trimming pared 4 bases from V and 5 bases from J, leaving 11 bases between. The CDR3 totals 13 residues. CDR1 is SGHTA, CDR2 FQGTGA, per germline. In DNA, the CDR3 is TGTGCCAGCAGCTCCGCGGCAGAGTATGGCTACACCTTC. Its translation: CASSSAAEYGYTF.

This clonotype was seen a few times. This rearrangement joins TRBV4-1 to TRBJ2-5, with a tentative D call TRBD2 (6 bases). The CDR3 extends over 13 amino acids. Germline lookup yields CDR1 MGHRA and CDR2 YSYEKL. Deletions cut 5 bases from V and 5 bases from J, with 12 bases between. This CDR3 is CASSFRDSETQYF. The DNA for the CDR3 is TGCGCCAGCAGCTTCCGGGACTCCGAGACCCAGTACTTC.

The table lists this clonotype with a count of one. The rearrangement joins TRBV3-1 to TRBJ1-6, with TRBD1 matching 9 bases. With V trimmed by 3 bases and J by 14 bases, 14 bases remained unmatched. This CDR3 contains 16 residues. CDR1 and CDR2 from the germline V gene are LGHDT and YNNKEL (reference sequence). In nucleotides, the CDR3 is TGTGCCAGCAGCCACACCCCCGGGACAGGGTATACGACCCTCCACTTT. It specifies CASSHTPGTGYTTLHF.

This rearrangement joins TRBV20-1 to TRBJ2-1, with 10 bases identical to TRBD2. This CDR3 is 14 amino acids long. Germline CDR1 is DFQATT and CDR2 is SNEGSKA (reference sequence). The ends lost 5 bases at V and 10 bases at J; junction bases unmatched: 11. The CDR3 here is CSACLAGACTEQFF. CDR3 in DNA: TGCAGTGCTTGTCTAGCGGGGGCCTGCACCGAGCAGTTCTTC.

This clonotype was counted a few times. The rearrangement joins TRBV4-3 to TRBJ1-4, with D perhaps matching TRBD1 (5 bases). Germline V gives CDR1 LGHNA, CDR2 YSLEER. The germline V and J ends were trimmed by 6 bases and 4 bases, with 12 bases remaining between them. CDR3 length: 14 amino acids. Here the CDR3 DNA reads TGCGCCAGCAGTCCCGACAGCCTTAATGAAAAACTGTTTTTT. Protein: CASSPDSLNEKLFF.

The chain employs TRBV7-9 and TRBJ1-2; D is unclear. This CDR3 comprises 14 residues. Germline values: CDR1 SEHNR, CDR2 FQNEAQ (reference sequence). V was cut by 2 bases and J by 7 bases, with 14 bases left in between. CDR3: CASSLNARHAGYTF. CDR3 DNA sequence: TGTGCCAGCAGCTTAAACGCCCGTCATGCTGGCTACACCTTC.

The chain combines TRBV7-2 with TRBJ1-3, with D possibly matching TRBD1 (5 bases). This CDR3 has 13 residues. Germline CDR1 is SGHTA and CDR2 is FQGNSA. Trimming pared 5 bases from V and 15 bases from J, leaving 20 bases between. The CDR3 protein is CASSTGEGSGKYF. CDR3 nucleotide sequence: TGTGCCAGCAGCACGGGGGAGGGAAGTGGTAAATATTTT.

A note on this clonotype: One junction end does not reproduce the germline sequence, and a read error may be involved. This chain connects TRBV14 to TRBJ1-2; 8 bases agree with TRBD1. Germline V gene sequence: CDR1 SGHDN, CDR2 FVKESK. The CDR3 totals 14 residues. DNA of the CDR3: TGTGCCAGCAGCCGAGGGCACAGGGGGTCCGGCTACATCTTC. Translation: CASSRGHRGSGYIF. Together with reference TRBV14 and TRBJ1-2, the CDR3 gives the full variable domain: EAGVTQFPSHSVIEKGQTVTLRCDPISGHDNLYWYRRVMGKEIKFLLHFVKESKQDESGMPNNRFLAERTGGTYSTLKVQPAELEDSGVYFCASSRGHRGSGYIFGSGTRLTVV.

The chain joins TRBV4-1 to TRBJ2-1; TRBD2 matches at 12 bases. Germline assignment: CDR1 MGHRA and CDR2 YSYEKL. The CDR3 is made up of 19 amino acids. V shed 0 bases and J 3 bases; nucleotides not matched to a gene: 9. The CDR3 DNA is TGCGCCAGCAGCCAAGAAGCCCCGACTAGCGGGGGCCTCTACAATGAGCAGTTCTTC. Its translation: CASSQEAPTSGGLYNEQFF.

The V gene is TRBV5-1, the J gene TRBJ2-3, with TRBD2 identical over 15 bases. The CDR3 contains 16 residues. V shed 3 bases, J shed 6 bases, and the junction held 5 bases outside the gene matches. The V gene's germline CDR1 is SGHRS and CDR2 YFSETQ. The CDR3 nucleotides read TGCGCCAGCAGCTCTGGACTAGCGGGGGGGAGCGATACGCAGTATTTT. Protein product: CASSSGLAGGSDTQYF. Together with reference TRBV5-1 and TRBJ2-3, the CDR3 gives the full variable domain: KAGVTQTPRYLIKTRGQQVTLSCSPISGHRSVSWYQQTPGQGLQFLFEYFSETQRNKGNFPGRFSGRQFSNSRSEMNVSTLELGDSALYLCASSSGLAGGSDTQYFGPGTRLTVL.